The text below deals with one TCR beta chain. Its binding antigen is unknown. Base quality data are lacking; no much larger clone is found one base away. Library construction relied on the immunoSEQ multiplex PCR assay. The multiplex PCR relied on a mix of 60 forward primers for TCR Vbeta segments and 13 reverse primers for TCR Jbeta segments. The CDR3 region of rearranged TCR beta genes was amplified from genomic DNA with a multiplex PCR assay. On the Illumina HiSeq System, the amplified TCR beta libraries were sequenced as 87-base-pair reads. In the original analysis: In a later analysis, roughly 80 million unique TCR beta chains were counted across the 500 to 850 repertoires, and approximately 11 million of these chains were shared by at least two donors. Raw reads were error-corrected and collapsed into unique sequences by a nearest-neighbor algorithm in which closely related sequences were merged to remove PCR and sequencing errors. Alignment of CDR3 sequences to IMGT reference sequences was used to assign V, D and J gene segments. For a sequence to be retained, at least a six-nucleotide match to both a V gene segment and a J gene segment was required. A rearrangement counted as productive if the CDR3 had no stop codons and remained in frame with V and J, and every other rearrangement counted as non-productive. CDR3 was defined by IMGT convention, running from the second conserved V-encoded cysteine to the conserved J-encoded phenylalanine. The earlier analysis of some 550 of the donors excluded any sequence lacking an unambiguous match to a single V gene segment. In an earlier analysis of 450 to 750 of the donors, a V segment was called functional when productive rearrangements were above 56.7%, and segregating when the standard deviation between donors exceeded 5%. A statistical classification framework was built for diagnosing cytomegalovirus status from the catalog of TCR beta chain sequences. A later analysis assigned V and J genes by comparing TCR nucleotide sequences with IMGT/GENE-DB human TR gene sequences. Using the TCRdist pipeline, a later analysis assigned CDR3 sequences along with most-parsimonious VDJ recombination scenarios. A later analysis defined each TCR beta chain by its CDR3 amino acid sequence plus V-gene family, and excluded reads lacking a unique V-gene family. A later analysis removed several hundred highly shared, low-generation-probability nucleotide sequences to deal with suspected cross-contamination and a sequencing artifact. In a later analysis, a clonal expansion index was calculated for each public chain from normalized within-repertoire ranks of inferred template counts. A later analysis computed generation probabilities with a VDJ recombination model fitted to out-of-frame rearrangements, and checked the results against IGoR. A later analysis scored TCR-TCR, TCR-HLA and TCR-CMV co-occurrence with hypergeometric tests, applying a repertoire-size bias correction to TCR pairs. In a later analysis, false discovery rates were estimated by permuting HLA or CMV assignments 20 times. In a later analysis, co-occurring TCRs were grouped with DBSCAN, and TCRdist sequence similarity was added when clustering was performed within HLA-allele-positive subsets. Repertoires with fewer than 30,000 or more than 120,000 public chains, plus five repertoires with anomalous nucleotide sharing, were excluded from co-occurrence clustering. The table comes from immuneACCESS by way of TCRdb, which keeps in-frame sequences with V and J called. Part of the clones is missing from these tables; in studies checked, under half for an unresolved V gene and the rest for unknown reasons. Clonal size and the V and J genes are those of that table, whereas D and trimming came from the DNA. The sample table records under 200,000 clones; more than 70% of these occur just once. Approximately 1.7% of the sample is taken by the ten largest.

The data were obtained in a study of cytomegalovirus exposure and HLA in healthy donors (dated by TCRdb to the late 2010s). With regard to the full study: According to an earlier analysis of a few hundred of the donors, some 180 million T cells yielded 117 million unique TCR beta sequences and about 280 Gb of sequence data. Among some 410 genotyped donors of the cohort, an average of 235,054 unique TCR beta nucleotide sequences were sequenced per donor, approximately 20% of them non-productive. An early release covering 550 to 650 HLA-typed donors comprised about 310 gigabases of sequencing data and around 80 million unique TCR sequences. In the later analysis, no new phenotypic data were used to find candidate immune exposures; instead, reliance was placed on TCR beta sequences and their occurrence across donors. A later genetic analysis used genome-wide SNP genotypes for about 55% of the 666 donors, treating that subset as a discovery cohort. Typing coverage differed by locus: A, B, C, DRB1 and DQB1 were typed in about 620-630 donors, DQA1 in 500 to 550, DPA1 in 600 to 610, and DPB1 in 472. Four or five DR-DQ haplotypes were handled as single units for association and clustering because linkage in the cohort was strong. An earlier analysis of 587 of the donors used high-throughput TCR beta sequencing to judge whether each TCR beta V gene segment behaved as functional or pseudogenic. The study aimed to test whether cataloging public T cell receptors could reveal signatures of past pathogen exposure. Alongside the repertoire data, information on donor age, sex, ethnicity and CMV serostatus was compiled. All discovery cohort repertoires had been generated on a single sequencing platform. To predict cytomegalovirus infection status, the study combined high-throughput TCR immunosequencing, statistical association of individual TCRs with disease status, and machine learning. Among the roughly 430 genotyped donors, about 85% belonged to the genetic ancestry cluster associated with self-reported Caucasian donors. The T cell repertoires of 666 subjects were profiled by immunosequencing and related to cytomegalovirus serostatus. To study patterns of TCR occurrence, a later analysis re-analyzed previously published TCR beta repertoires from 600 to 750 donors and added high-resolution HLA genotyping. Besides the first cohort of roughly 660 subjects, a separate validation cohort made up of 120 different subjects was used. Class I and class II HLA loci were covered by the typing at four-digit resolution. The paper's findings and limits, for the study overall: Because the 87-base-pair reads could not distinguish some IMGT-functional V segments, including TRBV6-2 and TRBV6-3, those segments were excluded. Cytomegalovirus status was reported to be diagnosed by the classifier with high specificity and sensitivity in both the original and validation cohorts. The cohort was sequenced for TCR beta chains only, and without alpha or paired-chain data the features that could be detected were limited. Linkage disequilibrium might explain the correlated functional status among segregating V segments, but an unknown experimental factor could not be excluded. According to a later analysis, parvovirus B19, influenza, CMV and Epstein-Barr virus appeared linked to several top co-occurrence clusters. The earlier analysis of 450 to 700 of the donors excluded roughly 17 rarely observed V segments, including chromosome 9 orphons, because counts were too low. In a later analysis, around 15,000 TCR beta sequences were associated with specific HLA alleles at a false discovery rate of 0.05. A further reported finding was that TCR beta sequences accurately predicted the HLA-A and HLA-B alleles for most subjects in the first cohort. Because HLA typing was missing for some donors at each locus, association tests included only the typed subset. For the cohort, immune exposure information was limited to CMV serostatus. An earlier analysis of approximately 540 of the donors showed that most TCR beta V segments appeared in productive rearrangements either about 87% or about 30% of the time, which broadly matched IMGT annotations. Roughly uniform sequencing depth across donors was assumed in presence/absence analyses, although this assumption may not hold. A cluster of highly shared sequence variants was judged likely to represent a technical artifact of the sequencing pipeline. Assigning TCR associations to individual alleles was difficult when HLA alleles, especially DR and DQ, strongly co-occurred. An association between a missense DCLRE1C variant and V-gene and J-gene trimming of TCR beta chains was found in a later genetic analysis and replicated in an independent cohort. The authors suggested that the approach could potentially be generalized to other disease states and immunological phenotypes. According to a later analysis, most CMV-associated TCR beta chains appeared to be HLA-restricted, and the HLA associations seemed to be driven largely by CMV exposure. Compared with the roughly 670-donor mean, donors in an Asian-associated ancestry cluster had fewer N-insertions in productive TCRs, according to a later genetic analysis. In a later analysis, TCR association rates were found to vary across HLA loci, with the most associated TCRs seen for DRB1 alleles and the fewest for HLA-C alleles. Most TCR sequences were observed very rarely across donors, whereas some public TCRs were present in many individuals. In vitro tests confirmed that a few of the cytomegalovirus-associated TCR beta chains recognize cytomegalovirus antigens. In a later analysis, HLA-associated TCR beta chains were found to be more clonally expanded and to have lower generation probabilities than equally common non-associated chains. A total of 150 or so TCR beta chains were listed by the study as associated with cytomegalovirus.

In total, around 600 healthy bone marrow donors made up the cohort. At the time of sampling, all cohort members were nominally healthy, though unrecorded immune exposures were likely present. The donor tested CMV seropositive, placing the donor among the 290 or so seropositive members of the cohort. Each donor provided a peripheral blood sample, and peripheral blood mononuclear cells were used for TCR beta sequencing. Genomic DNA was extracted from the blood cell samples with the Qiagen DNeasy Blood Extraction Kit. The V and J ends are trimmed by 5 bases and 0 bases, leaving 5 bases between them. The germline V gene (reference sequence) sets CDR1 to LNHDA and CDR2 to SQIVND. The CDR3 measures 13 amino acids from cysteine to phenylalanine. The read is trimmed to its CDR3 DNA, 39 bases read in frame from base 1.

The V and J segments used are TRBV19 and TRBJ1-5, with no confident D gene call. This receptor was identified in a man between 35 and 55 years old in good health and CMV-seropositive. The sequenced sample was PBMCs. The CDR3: CASSRSSNQPQHF. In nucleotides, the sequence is TGTGCCAGTAGTCGGTCTAGCAATCAGCCCCAGCATTTT. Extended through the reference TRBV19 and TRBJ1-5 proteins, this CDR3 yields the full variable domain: DGGITQSPKYLFRKEGQNVTLSCEQNLNHDAMYWYRQDPGQGLRLIYYSQIVNDFQKGDIAEGYSVSREKKESFPLTVTSAQKNPTAFYLCASSRSSNQPQHFGDGTRLSIL.